This T cell receptor (beta chain) derives from a study of cytomegalovirus exposure and HLA in healthy donors. Findings and caveats of the study: At a 0.05 false discovery rate, a later analysis found 18,000 or so TCR beta sequences to be associated with HLA alleles.

Healthy bone marrow donors made up the donor group. Primers for the PCR totalled 60 Vbeta and 13 Jbeta. The method was immunoSEQ multiplex PCR; TCRdb's version includes in-frame clones alone and lacks a portion of them. Of some 190,000 clones listed, roughly 80% are singletons. Turning to this clone: Its antigen is unidentified.

CDR3 length: 18 residues. CDR1 and CDR2 (germline): MDHEN, SYDVKM. The V segment lost 8 bases and the J segment 4 bases; nucleotides outside the gene matches: 14. The chain employs TRBV28 and TRBJ2-1; 13 bases agree with TRBD2. This TCR was recovered from a woman under 30 in good health and CMV-seronegative. The specimen was PBMCs. The CDR3 DNA is TGTGCCAGCCTCACCGTTGGGGGACTAGCGGGGAAATACAATGAGCAGTTCTTC. Encoded protein: CASLTVGGLAGKYNEQFF.